The sequence of this T cell receptor (beta chain) was determined in a study of shared clonotypes between healthy human individuals. Clones were read by immunoSEQ multiplex PCR, and TCRdb kept only the in-frame ones, dropping some. There are 2 million or so clones in the sample; about 95% occur only once, and 1% to 1.3% lies in the top ten. After removal of 2 bases from V and 6 bases from J, the junction contained 5 bases not matched to a gene. CDR3 length: 14 residues. Per germline, CDR1 LGHNA and CDR2 YSLEER. Naive-designated CD8 cells lacked CD45RO, were positively enriched for CCR7, and omitted terminally differentiated effector memory CD45RA+ cells.

The specimen sequenced was naive CD8+ T cells sorted from blood. This chain joins TRBV4-3 and TRBJ2-7; TRBD2 agrees at 9 bases. The receptor was derived from a young man in good health. The CDR3 nucleotides are TGCGCCAGCAGCCAAAGCGGGGGGCAGGTCGAGCAGTACTTC. Protein: CASSQSGGQVEQYF.